What follows are 21 T cell receptor beta chains derived from one specimen sequenced in a study of T-cell memory formation after mild COVID-19. TCRdb analysed the 5' RACE reads with MiXCR anew, one entry per CDR3 protein. This sample has about 500,000 distinct CDR3 sequences; roughly 21% occur once, and the top ten carry approximately 12%. What was sequenced was PBMCs or a T cell subset sorted from them (not recorded which). These receptors all stem from an adult woman who had mild COVID-19 (a few samples of this study predate the infection). Cell type and time point are not known.

CDR3 amino acids: CASSGGGVVYEQYF. CDR3 coding DNA: TGTGCCAGCTCAGGAGGAGGCGTCGTATACGAGCAGTACTTC. V is TRBV7-8 and J is TRBJ2-7; D might be TRBD2 (5 bases). The CDR3 has 14 amino acids. Between the trimmed V and J ends, which lost 8 bases and 4 bases, there was a span of 18 bases. The V gene's germline CDR1 is SGHVS and CDR2 FQNEAQ. The variable domain in full, completed from reference TRBV7-8 and TRBJ2-7, reads GAGVSQSPRYKVAKRGQDVALRCDPISGHVSLFWYQQALGQGPEFLTYFQNEAQLDKSGLPSDRFFAERPEGSVSTLKIQRTQQEDSAVYLCASSGGGVVYEQYFGPGTRLTVT.

This clonotype appeared a few times. The chain has TRBV2 and TRBJ2-1; no firm D call. The CDR3 contains 14 residues. Germline CDR1 is SNHLY and CDR2 is FYNNEI. Trimming removed 5 bases at V and 3 bases at J, with 11 bases between. This CDR3 is CASSRRQNYNEQFF. The CDR3 region has the DNA TGTGCCAGCAGTAGGCGGCAGAACTACAATGAGCAGTTCTTC.

The genes are TRBV6-6 and TRBJ2-7; 8 nucleotides agree with TRBD2. CDR1 is MNHNY and CDR2 is SVGAGI in the germline V gene (reference sequence). The CDR3 is 15 residues long. V was pared by 1 base and J by 0 bases, with 2 bases of the junction left unmatched. The CDR3 sequence is CASSYLAGSSYEQYF. The CDR3 DNA follows: TGTGCCAGCAGTTACTTAGCGGGGTCCTCCTACGAGCAGTACTTC.

This sequence joins TRBV12-3 or TRBV12-4 and TRBJ2-2; perhaps TRBD1 as D (5 bases). The CDR3 loop spans 15 amino acids. Trimming took off 2 bases at V and 4 bases at J, with 11 bases between the two ends. For the CDR3, the DNA is TGTGCCAGCAGTTTACGACAGACCTTCACCGGGGAGCTGTTTTTT. It translates to CASSLRQTFTGELFF.

This clonotype was seen only a few times. The chain uses TRBV5-1 and TRBJ2-1; 7 bases are a match to TRBD2. After removal of 0 bases from V and 2 bases from J, the junction contained 8 bases not matched to a gene. The CDR3 runs to 17 residues. Germline-derived CDR1 and CDR2 are SGHRS and YFSETQ. In DNA form, the CDR3 reads TGCGCCAGCAGCTTGGGTTGGTCTAGCGGTACCTACAATGAGCAGTTCTTC. Translation gives CASSLGWSSGTYNEQFF.

About this clonotype: An end of the junction differs from the germline gene, which may be a read error. The chain employs TRBV18 and TRBJ1-1, with D possibly being TRBD1 (6 bases). Germline loops: CDR1 KGHSH, CDR2 LQKENI. This CDR3 region has 15 residues. Here the CDR3 DNA reads TGTGCTAGCTCACCCTTAACAGGGTTAAACACTGAAGCTTTCTTT. It encodes CASSPLTGLNTEAFF.

This clonotype came up a few times. This chain uses TRBV7-8 with TRBJ2-1; D uncertain. In germline, CDR1 is SGHVS, CDR2 FQNEAQ. The CDR3 contains 13 residues. V lost 2 bases, J lost 7 bases, and 9 bases lay in between. The CDR3 spells CASSLPQRNEQFF. CDR3 in DNA: TGTGCCAGCAGCTTACCGCAACGGAATGAGCAGTTCTTC.

This clonotype was counted ten times or more. The chain couples TRBV20-1 to TRBJ1-1; D uncertain. Germline V CDR1 and CDR2: DFQATT, SNEGSKA (reference sequence). V gave up 0 bases and J gave up 4 bases, with 9 bases separating them. The CDR3 runs 13 residues. The CDR3, as DNA: TGCAGTGCTAGAGATCTGCTCGCCACTGAAGCTTTCTTT. This gives the protein CSARDLLATEAFF.

This sequence joins TRBV20-1 and TRBJ1-5; tentative D call: TRBD1 (5 bases). V lost 0 bases, J lost 0 bases, and 27 bases lay in between. Germline V gene sequence: CDR1 DFQATT, CDR2 SNEGSKA (reference sequence). The CDR3 runs to 21 residues. DNA for the CDR3: TGCAGTGCTAGAGATCTCCGGGAGGGGCTACTATATAGTCGTAGCAATCAGCCCCAGCATTTT. Translated, it gives CSARDLREGLLYSRSNQPQHF.

The chain joins TRBV20-1 to TRBJ2-4; D unresolved. Germline V CDR1 and CDR2: DFQATT, SNEGSKA (reference sequence). The germline V and J ends were trimmed by 0 bases and 5 bases, with 11 bases remaining between them. This CDR3 has 14 amino acids. The DNA for the CDR3 is TGCAGTGCTAGAGAGTCCAGCTTCCAAAACATTCAGTACTTC. It yields the protein CSARESSFQNIQYF.

V is TRBV7-9 and J is TRBJ1-1; maybe TRBD1 (6 bases). The CDR3 contains 16 residues. V was pared by 8 bases and J by 4 bases, with 23 bases between. Looked up from germline, CDR1 is SEHNR and CDR2 is FQNEAQ (reference sequence). CDR3 sequence reads: CASGTTGTTSLTEAFF. Written as DNA, the CDR3 is TGTGCCAGCGGCACTACAGGGACCACATCTCTCACTGAAGCTTTCTTT.

V and J are TRBV6-5 and TRBJ2-2, with D perhaps matching TRBD2 (5 bases). The germline V and J ends were trimmed by 5 bases and 3 bases, with 10 bases remaining between them. There are 14 residues in the CDR3. Germline V gene sequence: CDR1 MNHEY, CDR2 SVGAGI. CDR3 bases: TGTGCCAGCAGTAAAGGACTCGACACCGGGGAGCTGTTTTTT. It specifies CASSKGLDTGELFF.

The chain recombines TRBV7-9 with TRBJ2-1; D remains ambiguous. Trimming pared 4 bases from V and 0 bases from J, leaving 22 bases between. Germline values: CDR1 SEHNR, CDR2 FQNEAQ (reference sequence). This CDR3 contains 19 residues. In DNA, the CDR3 is TGTGCCAGCAGCTCAATTGCCATCGCGCCTAAAAGCTCCTACAATGAGCAGTTCTTC. As protein: CASSSIAIAPKSSYNEQFF.

Here the CDR3 reads CATSDPTRPLTETQYF. The CDR3 bases are TGTGCCACCAGTGATCCAACTAGGCCCTTGACGGAGACCCAGTACTTC. The rearrangement links TRBV24-1 to TRBJ2-5, with D possibly matching TRBD2 (5 bases). CDR3 size: 16 residues. Trimming cost V 3 bases and J 5 bases, with 18 bases left between them. Germline V gene lookup returns CDR1 KGHDR and CDR2 SFDVKD.

The chain carries TRBV7-9 and TRBJ2-5; D remains unclear. V was trimmed by 1 base and J by 1 base, leaving 16 bases between them. The CDR3 spans 17 residues. The germline V gene encodes CDR1 SEHNR and CDR2 FQNEAQ (reference sequence). CDR3 coding DNA: TGTGCCAGCAGCTTAGAGGGCATAAGAGCGTTCCAAGAGACCCAGTACTTC. The encoded protein is CASSLEGIRAFQETQYF.

There are a few counts of this clonotype. J is TRBJ1-1 and V is TRBV5-1; 7 bases match TRBD1. The CDR3 consists of 15 residues. V shed 4 bases, J shed 0 bases, and the junction held 6 bases outside the gene matches. Germline V CDR1 and CDR2: SGHRS, YFSETQ. This chain's CDR3 is CASSVQGQLNTEAFF. The CDR3 coding sequence is TGCGCCAGCAGCGTACAGGGACAGCTGAACACTGAAGCTTTCTTT.

This sequence joins TRBV28 and TRBJ1-5, with D hard to call. This CDR3 comprises 15 residues. V was shortened by 3 bases and J by 5 bases, with 14 bases between the two germline ends. Germline CDR1 and CDR2: MDHEN and SYDVKM. CDR3: CASSFNSGRDQPQHF. The DNA for the CDR3 is TGTGCCAGCAGTTTTAACAGTGGACGGGATCAGCCCCAGCATTTT.

The chain has TRBV20-1 and TRBJ2-7; TRBD2 is a possible D gene (7 bases). The germline V and J ends were trimmed by 0 bases and 2 bases, with 14 bases remaining between them. From germline, CDR1 is DFQATT and CDR2 SNEGSKA (reference sequence). This CDR3 contains 15 residues. In DNA, the CDR3 is TGCAGTGCTAGAGATGGAGGCGGGGGCCCCTACGAGCAGTACTTC. Amino acid sequence: CSARDGGGGPYEQYF.

The chain couples TRBV7-8 to TRBJ2-1; TRBD2 matches 15 bases. CDR1 SGHVS and CDR2 FQNEAQ come from the germline V gene. J was trimmed by 8 bases and V by 4 bases; bases with no gene match: 6. This CDR3 region has 16 residues. The CDR3 sequence is CASSSWTSGGADEQFF. CDR3 DNA: TGTGCCAGCAGCTCGTGGACTAGCGGGGGGGCCGATGAGCAGTTCTTC. The full variable domain, completed using reference TRBV7-8 and TRBJ2-1, is GAGVSQSPRYKVAKRGQDVALRCDPISGHVSLFWYQQALGQGPEFLTYFQNEAQLDKSGLPSDRFFAERPEGSVSTLKIQRTQQEDSAVYLCASSSWTSGGADEQFFGPGTRLTVL.

The chain is built from TRBV29-1 and TRBJ1-5, with D unresolved. CDR1 and CDR2 from the germline V gene are SQVTM and ANQGSEA. This CDR3 is 15 amino acids long. Trimming stripped 4 bases from V and 3 bases from J, with 16 bases between. CDR3 loop: CSVVLERETNQPQHF. The CDR3 bases are TGCAGCGTTGTCTTGGAGAGGGAAACCAATCAGCCCCAGCATTTT.

This clonotype appeared a few times. The gene calls are TRBV5-5 and TRBJ2-7, with TRBD1 matching over 9 bases. V gave up 4 bases and J gave up 6 bases; unmatched junction bases: 11. CDR1 SGHKS and CDR2 YYEKEE come from the germline V gene (reference sequence). The CDR3 runs 15 residues. The CDR3 DNA reads as TGTGCCAGCAGCGGTAGGACAGGGGCGGATGGCGAGCAGTACTTC. Its translation: CASSGRTGADGEQYF.